The 7 T cell receptor beta chains below come from one sample, sequenced in a study of graft-versus-host responses after intestinal transplantation. The protocol was immunoSEQ multiplex PCR, while the TCRdb copy is restricted to in-frame clones and leaves out a portion. The sample shows 95,000 to 110,000 clones, 87% of them seen only once. The antigens of these receptors remain unknown. Specimen: unstimulated CD4+ T cells sorted from spleen or lymph node cells, collected before transplant. Source of these receptors: a human donor who was the organ donor for an intestinal transplant.

The chain uses TRBV7-2 and TRBJ1-2; unclear D gene. Germline loops: CDR1 SGHTA, CDR2 FQGNSA. This CDR3 is built from 13 residues. The V and J ends lost 3 bases and 4 bases respectively, with 9 bases between them. DNA of the CDR3: TGTGCCAGCAGCTTGTCGGGTGTCTATGGCTACACCTTC. Its protein is CASSLSGVYGYTF. The full variable domain, with the rest looked up from reference TRBV7-2 and TRBJ1-2, is GAGVSQSPSNKVTEKGKDVELRCDPISGHTALYWYRQSLGQGLEFLIYFQGNSAPDKSGLPSDRFSAERTGGSVSTLTIQRTQQEDSAVYLCASSLSGVYGYTFGSGTRLTVV.

The J gene is TRBJ1-1, the V gene TRBV4-1; 7 bases map to TRBD1. Germline V gene lookup returns CDR1 MGHRA and CDR2 YSYEKL. After removal of 3 bases from V and 3 bases from J, the junction contained 4 bases not matched to a gene. The CDR3 totals 14 residues. The CDR3 protein is CASSQTTGYTEAFF. The CDR3 DNA sequence: TGCGCCAGCAGCCAGACGACAGGGTACACTGAAGCTTTCTTT.

The chain employs TRBV9 and TRBJ2-1; D remains unclear. The V gene's germline CDR1 is SGDLS and CDR2 YYNGEE. Trimming took off 4 bases at V and 2 bases at J, with 19 bases between the two ends. The CDR3 loop spans 17 amino acids. The chain's CDR3 is CASSPGTGRKTYNEQFF. CDR3 nucleotides: TGTGCCAGCAGCCCAGGCACCGGACGGAAGACCTACAATGAGCAGTTCTTC.

The chain carries TRBV6-1 and TRBJ1-4, with 9 positions matching TRBD1. Losses at the gene ends were 6 bases for V and 5 bases for J; bases not matched to a gene: 4. This CDR3 has 14 residues. Germline CDR1 MNHNS, CDR2 SASEGT. CDR3 in DNA: TGTGCCAGCAGGGACAGGGGAAGAAATGAAAAACTGTTTTTT. It codes for CASRDRGRNEKLFF.

The chain employs TRBV7-8 and TRBJ1-1, with D uncertain. Germline V gene sequence: CDR1 SGHVS, CDR2 FQNEAQ. This CDR3 spans 13 amino acids. Trimming shortened V by 2 bases and J by 2 bases, and 6 bases separated the two germline ends. CDR3 amino acids: CASSLTSNTEAFF. Here the CDR3 DNA reads TGTGCCAGCAGCTTAACATCAAACACTGAAGCTTTCTTT. The variable domain in full, completed from reference TRBV7-8 and TRBJ1-1, reads GAGVSQSPRYKVAKRGQDVALRCDPISGHVSLFWYQQALGQGPEFLTYFQNEAQLDKSGLPSDRFFAERPEGSVSTLKIQRTQQEDSAVYLCASSLTSNTEAFFGQGTRLTVV.

This sequence joins TRBV6-5 and TRBJ1-5; tentatively, D is TRBD1 (5 bases). The germline V gene encodes CDR1 MNHEY and CDR2 SVGAGI. V was pared by 2 bases and J by 2 bases, with 7 bases between. The CDR3 contains 14 residues. The CDR3 protein is CASSYRGGNQPQHF. The CDR3, as DNA: TGTGCCAGCAGTTACAGAGGGGGCAATCAGCCCCAGCATTTT.

This chain uses TRBV27 with TRBJ1-5, with 7 nucleotides matching TRBD1. CDR3 size: 14 residues. Per germline, CDR1 MNHEY and CDR2 SMNVEV (reference sequence). J gave up 5 bases and V 6 bases, and 7 bases lay outside the gene matches. The CDR3 nucleotides read TGTGCCAGCAGCATAACGACAGGGTATCAGCCCCAGCATTTT. Translating gives CASSITTGYQPQHF.